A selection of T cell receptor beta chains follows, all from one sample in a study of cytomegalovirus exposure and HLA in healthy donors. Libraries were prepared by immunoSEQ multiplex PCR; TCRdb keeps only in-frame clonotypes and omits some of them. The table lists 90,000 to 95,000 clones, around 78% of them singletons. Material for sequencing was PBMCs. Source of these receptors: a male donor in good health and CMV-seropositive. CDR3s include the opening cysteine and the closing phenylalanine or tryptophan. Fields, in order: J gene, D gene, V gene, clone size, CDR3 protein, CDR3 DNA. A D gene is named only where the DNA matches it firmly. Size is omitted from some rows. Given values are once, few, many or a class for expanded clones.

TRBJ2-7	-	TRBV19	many	CASSPTSSYEQYF	TGTGCCAGTAGCCCAACAAGTTCCTACGAGCAGTACTTC
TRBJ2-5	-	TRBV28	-	CASIAGPYQETQYF	TGTGCCAGCATCGCGGGGCCGTACCAAGAGACCCAGTACTTC
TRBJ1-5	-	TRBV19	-	CASSIELYQHF	TGTGCCAGTAGTATAGAGTTATATCAGCATTTT
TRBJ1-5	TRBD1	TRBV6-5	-	CASSSQGGQNQPQHF	TGTGCCAGCAGTTCCCAGGGGGGTCAGAATCAGCCCCAGCATTTT
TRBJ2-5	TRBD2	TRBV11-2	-	CASSFIAGGPGTQYF	TGTGCCAGCAGCTTTATAGCGGGAGGGCCGGGGACCCAGTACTTC
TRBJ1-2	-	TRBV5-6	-	CASSLSAGYTF	TGTGCCAGCAGCTTGAGCGCTGGCTACACCTTC
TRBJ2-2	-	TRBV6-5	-	CASSPSRAGELFF	TGTGCCAGCAGCCCTAGTCGGGCCGGGGAGCTGTTTTTT
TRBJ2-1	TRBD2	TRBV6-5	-	CASNPQRGGNNEQFF	TGTGCCAGCAACCCCCAGCGGGGGGGTAACAATGAGCAGTTCTTC
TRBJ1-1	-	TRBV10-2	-	CASSLPGGTEAFF	TGCGCCAGCAGCCTTCCTGGAGGCACTGAAGCTTTCTTT
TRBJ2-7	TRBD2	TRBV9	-	CASSLRASGGSYLDYEQYF	TGTGCCAGCAGCCTCCGCGCCAGCGGGGGGTCCTACCTGGACTACGAGCAGTACTTC
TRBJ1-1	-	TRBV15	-	CATSRDGPGEAFF	TGTGCCACCAGCAGAGACGGGCCAGGGGAAGCTTTCTTT
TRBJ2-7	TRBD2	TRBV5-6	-	CASSAPSLAGAGEQYF	TGTGCCAGCAGCGCCCCCTCACTAGCGGGAGCGGGCGAGCAGTACTTC
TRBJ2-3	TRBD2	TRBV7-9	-	CASSLARPASGRTDTQYF	TGTGCCAGCAGCTTAGCGAGGCCGGCTAGCGGGAGGACAGATACGCAGTATTTT
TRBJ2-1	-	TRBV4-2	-	CASSHSGEVEQFF	TGTGCCAGCAGCCACTCAGGGGAAGTTGAGCAGTTCTTC
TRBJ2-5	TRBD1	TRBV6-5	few	CASSYWTGPQYF	TGTGCCAGCAGTTACTGGACAGGGCCCCAGTACTTC
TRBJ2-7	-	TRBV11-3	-	CASSLSRGHEQYF	TGTGCCAGCAGCTTATCCCGTGGGCACGAGCAGTACTTC
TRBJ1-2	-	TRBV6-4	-	CASSDKGSSNYGYTF	TGTGCCAGCAGTGACAAAGGGAGTTCTAACTATGGCTACACCTTC
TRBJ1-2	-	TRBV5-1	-	CASSLELISGYGYTF	TGCGCCAGCAGCTTGGAACTGATTTCGGGCTATGGCTACACCTTC
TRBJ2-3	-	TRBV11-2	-	CASSSMSDTQYF	TGTGCCAGCAGCTCCATGTCCGATACGCAGTATTTT
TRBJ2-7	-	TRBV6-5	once	CASSYVRVGSYEQYF	TGTGCCAGCAGTTACGTCAGGGTAGGGTCCTACGAGCAGTACTTC
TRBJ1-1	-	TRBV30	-	CAWGEAFF	TGTGCCTGGGGCGAAGCTTTCTTT
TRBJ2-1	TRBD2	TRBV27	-	CASGIAGGFNEQFF	TGTGCCAGCGGAATAGCGGGGGGATTCAATGAGCAGTTCTTC
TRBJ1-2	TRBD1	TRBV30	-	CAWSEGRGRGGYTF	TGTGCCTGGAGTGAGGGCAGGGGGCGCGGAGGCTACACCTTC
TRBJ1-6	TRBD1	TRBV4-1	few	CASSLLGTGESPLHF	TGCGCCAGCAGCCTATTAGGGACAGGGGAATCACCCCTCCACTTT
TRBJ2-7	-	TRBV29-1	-	CSVGRVGGGEQYF	TGCAGCGTTGGTCGGGTTGGGGGCGGTGAGCAGTACTTC
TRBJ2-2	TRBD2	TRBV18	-	CASSPGLAVNTGELFF	TGTGCCAGCTCACCAGGACTAGCGGTAAACACCGGGGAGCTGTTTTTT
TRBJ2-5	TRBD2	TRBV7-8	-	CASSPYAGGGETQYF	TGTGCCAGCAGCCCTTACGCGGGGGGGGGCGAGACCCAGTACTTC
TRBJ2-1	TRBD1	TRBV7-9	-	CASSFLSGQGAWEQFF	TGTGCCAGCAGCTTCCTCTCGGGACAGGGGGCATGGGAGCAGTTCTTC
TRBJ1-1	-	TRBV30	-	CAGGRGATEAFF	TGTGCCGGGGGTCGGGGGGCGACTGAAGCTTTCTTT
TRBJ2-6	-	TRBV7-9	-	CASSLALSGANVLTF	TGTGCCAGCAGCTTAGCCCTCTCTGGGGCCAACGTCCTGACTTTC
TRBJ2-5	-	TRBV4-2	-	CASSQDISLQFGETQYF	TGTGCCAGCAGCCAAGATATATCCTTACAGTTCGGTGAGACCCAGTACTTC
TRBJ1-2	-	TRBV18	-	CASSPRENYGYTF	TGTGCCAGCTCACCAAGGGAGAACTATGGCTACACCTTC
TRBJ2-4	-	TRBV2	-	CASTPTVAKNIQYF	TGTGCCAGCACCCCAACGGTAGCCAAAAACATTCAGTACTTC
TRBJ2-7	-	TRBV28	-	CASRPRGKEPKGYF	TGTGCCAGCAGACCACGGGGGAAAGAGCCGAAGGGGTACTTC
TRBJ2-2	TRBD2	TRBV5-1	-	CASSPGLVLTGELFF	TGCGCCAGCAGTCCGGGACTAGTATTAACCGGGGAGCTGTTTTTT
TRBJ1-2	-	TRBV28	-	CASSFGGGYGYTF	TGTGCCAGCAGCTTTGGGGGGGGGTATGGCTACACCTTC
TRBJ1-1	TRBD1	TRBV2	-	CATQGTGGTFF	TGTGCCACCCAGGGGACAGGGGGAACTTTCTTT
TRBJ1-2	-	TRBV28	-	CASTGIYGYTF	TGTGCCAGCACCGGGATCTATGGCTACACCTTC
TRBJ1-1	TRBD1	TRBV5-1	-	CASSWGQGARVTEAFF	TGCGCCAGCAGCTGGGGACAGGGGGCTAGGGTAACTGAAGCTTTCTTT
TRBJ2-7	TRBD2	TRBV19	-	CASSAGTSAFEQYF	TGTGCCAGTAGTGCCGGGACTAGCGCCTTCGAGCAGTACTTC